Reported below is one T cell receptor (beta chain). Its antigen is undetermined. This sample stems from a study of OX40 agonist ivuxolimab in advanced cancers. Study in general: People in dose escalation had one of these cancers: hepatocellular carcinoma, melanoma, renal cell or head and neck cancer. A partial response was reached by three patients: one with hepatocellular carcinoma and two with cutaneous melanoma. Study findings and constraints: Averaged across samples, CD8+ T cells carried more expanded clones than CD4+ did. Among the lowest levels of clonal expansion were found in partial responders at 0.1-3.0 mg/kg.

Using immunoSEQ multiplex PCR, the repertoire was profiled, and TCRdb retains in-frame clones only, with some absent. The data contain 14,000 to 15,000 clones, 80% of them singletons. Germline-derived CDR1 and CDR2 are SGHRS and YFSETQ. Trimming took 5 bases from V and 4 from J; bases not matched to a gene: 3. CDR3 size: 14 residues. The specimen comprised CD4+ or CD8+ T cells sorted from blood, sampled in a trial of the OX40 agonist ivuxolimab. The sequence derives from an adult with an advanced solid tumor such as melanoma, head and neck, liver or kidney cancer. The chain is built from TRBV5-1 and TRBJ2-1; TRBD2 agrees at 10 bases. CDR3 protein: CASSGTSAYNEQFF. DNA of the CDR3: TGCGCCAGCAGTGGGACTAGCGCGTACAATGAGCAGTTCTTC.